Below are 19 T cell receptor beta chains sequenced from a single sample in a study of CD8 T cells in Susac syndrome. Reverse transcription of roughly 0.5 to 1 ug RNA was performed with random hexamers. TCRdb processed the immunoSEQ multiplex PCR reads anew with MiXCR; each CDR3 protein has one entry. The repertoire holds tens of thousands of distinct CDR3 sequences, with approximately 93% as singletons. The material sequenced was CD8+ T cells from PBMCs. These receptors came from a human donor with Susac syndrome.

V is TRBV12-3 or TRBV12-4 and J is TRBJ1-5; no firm D call. The CDR3 is made up of 13 amino acids. Trimming cost V 0 bases and J 5 bases, with 5 bases left between them. In nucleotides, the CDR3 is TGTGCCAGCAGTTTAGCGTCCCATCAGCCCCAGCATTTT. It specifies CASSLASHQPQHF.

The genes are TRBV7-9 and TRBJ1-1; TRBD1 matches 7 bases. V lost 7 bases to trimming and J lost 3 bases; unmatched junction nucleotides: 2. The CDR3 consists of 12 residues. In germline, CDR1 is SEHNR, CDR2 FQNEAQ (reference sequence). The CDR3 DNA is TGTGCCAGCACCGGGACAGACACTGAAGCTTTCTTT. Translation: CASTGTDTEAFF.

The chain has TRBV27 and TRBJ1-4; D uncertain. This CDR3 has 13 residues. Deletions cut 5 bases from V and 11 bases from J, with 15 bases between. CDR1 is MNHEY and CDR2 is SMNVEV in the germline V gene (reference sequence). The CDR3, as DNA: TGTGCCAGCAGTAAGACACCAGCACGGAAACTGTTTTTT. Residues: CASSKTPARKLFF.

This chain links TRBV9 with TRBJ1-1; D not resolved. The germline V gene has CDR1 SGDLS and CDR2 YYNGEE. V lost 0 bases to trimming and J lost 1 base, with 4 bases between them. The CDR3 totals 13 residues. The CDR3 nucleotides read TGTGCCAGCAGCGTAGACAGGAACACTGAAGCTTTCTTT. Its protein is CASSVDRNTEAFF.

The J gene is TRBJ2-2, the V gene TRBV11-2, with D unclear. Trimming took 6 bases from V and 6 from J, leaving 17 bases between them. This CDR3 is built from 15 residues. Germline V lookup: CDR1 SGHAT, CDR2 FQNNGV. Here the CDR3 reads CASRSDGDSPGELFF. CDR3 in DNA: TGTGCCAGCAGATCGGACGGAGATAGTCCCGGGGAGCTGTTTTTT.

J is TRBJ2-7 and V is TRBV29-1; D unclear. The V end was cut by 4 bases, the J end by 6 bases, with 10 bases between. This CDR3 comprises 11 residues. Germline V lookup: CDR1 SQVTM, CDR2 ANQGSEA. The CDR3 sequence is CSVGAGSEQYF. The CDR3 DNA is TGCAGCGTTGGGGCAGGAAGCGAGCAGTACTTC.

DNA for the CDR3: TGTGCCAGCAGCGCTGGAGCGGTTTTCTCCTACGAGCAGTACTTC. It yields the protein CASSAGAVFSYEQYF. The chain is built from TRBV9 and TRBJ2-7; D is possibly TRBD2 (5 bases). The V end lost 3 bases, the J end lost 0 bases, and 13 bases lay between the germline ends. Germline V gene lookup returns CDR1 SGDLS and CDR2 YYNGEE. The CDR3 totals 15 residues.

The chain joins TRBV27 to TRBJ2-3, with 9 bases identical to TRBD2. CDR1 is MNHEY, CDR2 SMNVEV, per germline (reference sequence). V lost 5 bases to trimming and J lost 1 base; unmatched junction nucleotides: 7. The CDR3 sequence is 16 residues long. The CDR3: CASSPRRGGRTDTQYF. In DNA form, the CDR3 reads TGTGCCAGCAGTCCCCGGCGGGGGGGACGCACAGATACGCAGTATTTT.

CDR3: CASSVARDSSYEQYF. The CDR3 bases are TGTGCCAGCAGCGTAGCGAGGGACAGTTCCTACGAGCAGTACTTC. The J gene is TRBJ2-7, the V gene TRBV9, with 7 bases identical to TRBD1. After removal of 0 bases from V and 1 base from J, the junction contained 4 bases not matched to a gene. This CDR3 contains 15 residues. Germline loops: CDR1 SGDLS, CDR2 YYNGEE. Based on the CDR3 plus reference TRBV9 and TRBJ2-7, the full variable domain is DSGVTQTPKHLITATGQRVTLRCSPRSGDLSVYWYQQSLDQGLQFLIQYYNGEERAKGNILERFSAQQFPDLHSELNLSSLELGDSALYFCASSVARDSSYEQYFGPGTRLTVT.

The chain carries TRBV5-5 and TRBJ2-2; no clear D gene. Germline CDR1 is SGHKS and CDR2 is YYEKEE (reference sequence). The CDR3 has 15 residues. V gave up 0 bases and J gave up 11 bases, with 17 bases separating them. CDR3 region: CASSLVILRPQELFF. The CDR3 DNA reads TGTGCCAGCAGCTTGGTAATCCTCAGACCACAAGAGCTGTTTTTT.

The chain employs TRBV5-1 and TRBJ1-2, with D perhaps matching TRBD1 (5 bases). From germline, CDR1 is SGHRS and CDR2 YFSETQ. CDR3 size: 15 residues. Deletions cut 2 bases from V and 8 bases from J, with 19 bases between. Here the CDR3 reads CASSFKTGGGPGYTF. The CDR3 DNA is TGCGCCAGCAGCTTTAAAACGGGGGGTGGCCCAGGCTACACCTTC.

The chain is built from TRBV14 and TRBJ1-1; a possible D gene is TRBD1 (5 bases). The CDR3 runs 13 residues. V was clipped by 4 bases and J by 5 bases, with 11 bases between them. Looked up from germline, CDR1 is SGHDN and CDR2 is FVKESK. In DNA form, the CDR3 reads TGTGCCAGCAGCCGGGACCCAGCAACTGAAGCTTTCTTT. It specifies CASSRDPATEAFF.

The gene calls are TRBV19 and TRBJ2-7; D is uncertain. This CDR3 contains 11 residues. V was cut by 5 bases and J by 4 bases, with 6 bases left in between. CDR1 and CDR2 from the germline V gene are LNHDA and SQIVND (reference sequence). The CDR3 protein is CASSESYEQYF. The CDR3 nucleotides are TGTGCCAGTAGTGAGTCGTACGAGCAGTACTTC.

This chain links TRBV27 with TRBJ1-1; no reliable D call. Looked up from germline, CDR1 is MNHEY and CDR2 is SMNVEV (reference sequence). Deletions cut 2 bases from V and 0 bases from J, with 7 bases between. The length of the CDR3 is 14 residues. CDR3 amino acids: CASSLLGMNTEAFF. CDR3 in DNA: TGTGCCAGCAGTTTACTGGGCATGAACACTGAAGCTTTCTTT.

The chain combines TRBV7-9 with TRBJ2-5, with 10 bases lining up with TRBD1. The J segment lost 4 bases and the V segment lost 2 bases, leaving 4 bases of the junction unmatched. Per the germline V gene, CDR1 is SEHNR and CDR2 is FQNEAQ (reference sequence). This CDR3 has 15 amino acids. Here the CDR3 reads CASSLRQGARETQYF. The CDR3 nucleotides read TGTGCCAGCAGCTTAAGACAGGGGGCGAGAGAGACCCAGTACTTC.

This clonotype appeared once. V and J are TRBV5-1 and TRBJ1-1; TRBD1 matches 8 bases. The CDR3 is made up of 12 amino acids. Germline V gene sequence: CDR1 SGHRS, CDR2 YFSETQ. After removal of 0 bases from V and 11 bases from J, the junction contained 3 bases not matched to a gene. In DNA, the CDR3 is TGCGCCAGCAGCTTGGGGGACAGGAATGCTTTCTTT. Residues: CASSLGDRNAFF.

The chain couples TRBV7-9 to TRBJ2-7; 11 bases agree with TRBD2. The CDR3 loop spans 16 amino acids. Germline V gene sequence: CDR1 SEHNR, CDR2 FQNEAQ (reference sequence). V dropped 4 bases and J dropped 0; count of bases not matched to a gene: 5. In DNA form, the CDR3 reads TGTGCCAGCAGCTCCACCCTAGCGGGGGGCTCCTACGAGCAGTACTTC. Translation gives CASSSTLAGGSYEQYF.

The chain joins TRBV20-1 to TRBJ2-3, with 7 bases fitting TRBD2. The CDR3 covers 14 residues. V shed 4 bases, J shed 5 bases, and the junction held 9 bases outside the gene matches. Germline V gene sequence: CDR1 DFQATT, CDR2 SNEGSKA (reference sequence). CDR3 residues: CSAKERGILDTQYF. The DNA of the CDR3 is TGCAGTGCTAAAGAGCGGGGCATCTTAGATACGCAGTATTTT.

The chain links TRBV7-2 to TRBJ2-5; no definite D call. The ends were cut back, 6 bases at V and 5 bases at J, with 7 bases in the middle. Germline V gene lookup returns CDR1 SGHTA and CDR2 FQGNSA. There are 11 residues in the CDR3. The CDR3 coding sequence is TGTGCCAGCAGGCTCCGGGAGACCCAGTACTTC. This sequence encodes CASRLRETQYF.